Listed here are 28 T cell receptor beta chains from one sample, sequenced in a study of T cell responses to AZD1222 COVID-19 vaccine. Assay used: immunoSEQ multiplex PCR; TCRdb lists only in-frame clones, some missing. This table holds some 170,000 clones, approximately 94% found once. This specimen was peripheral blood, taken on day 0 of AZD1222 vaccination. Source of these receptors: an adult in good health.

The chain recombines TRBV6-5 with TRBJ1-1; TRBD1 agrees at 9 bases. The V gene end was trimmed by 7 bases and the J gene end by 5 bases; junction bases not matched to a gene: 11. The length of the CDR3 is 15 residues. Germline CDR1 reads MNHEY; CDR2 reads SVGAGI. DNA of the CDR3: TGTGCCAGCACCCTTATACAGGGGGCCTTAACTGAAGCTTTCTTT. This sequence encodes CASTLIQGALTEAFF.

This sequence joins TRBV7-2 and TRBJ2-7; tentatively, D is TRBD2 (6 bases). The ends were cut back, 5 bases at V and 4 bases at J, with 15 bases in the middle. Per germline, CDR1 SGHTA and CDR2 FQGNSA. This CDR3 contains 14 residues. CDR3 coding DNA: TGTGCCAGCAGCCAAAGCCCAGGGAGGTACGAGCAGTACTTC. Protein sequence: CASSQSPGRYEQYF.

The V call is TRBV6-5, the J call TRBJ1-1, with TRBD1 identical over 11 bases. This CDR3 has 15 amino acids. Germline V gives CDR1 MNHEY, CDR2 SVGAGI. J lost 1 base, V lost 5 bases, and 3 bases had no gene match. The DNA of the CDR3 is TGTGCCAGCAGTAAGGACAGGGGGCGGAACACTGAAGCTTTCTTT. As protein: CASSKDRGRNTEAFF.

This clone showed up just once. The CDR3: CASSLDSINTGELFF. The CDR3 region has the DNA TGTGCCAGCAGCTTGGACAGCATTAACACCGGGGAGCTGTTTTTT. The chain couples TRBV7-9 to TRBJ2-2, with a possible D match to TRBD1 (6 bases). Per germline, CDR1 SEHNR and CDR2 FQNEAQ (reference sequence). There are 15 residues in the CDR3. V was trimmed by 3 bases and J by 2 bases, leaving 10 bases between them.

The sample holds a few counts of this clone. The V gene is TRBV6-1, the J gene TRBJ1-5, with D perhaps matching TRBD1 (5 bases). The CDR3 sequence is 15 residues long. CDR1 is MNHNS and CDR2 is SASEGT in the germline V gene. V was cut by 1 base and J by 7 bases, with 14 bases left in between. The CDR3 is CASSEVEGAKQPQHF. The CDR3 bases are TGTGCCAGCAGTGAAGTAGAAGGGGCTAAGCAGCCCCAGCATTTT.

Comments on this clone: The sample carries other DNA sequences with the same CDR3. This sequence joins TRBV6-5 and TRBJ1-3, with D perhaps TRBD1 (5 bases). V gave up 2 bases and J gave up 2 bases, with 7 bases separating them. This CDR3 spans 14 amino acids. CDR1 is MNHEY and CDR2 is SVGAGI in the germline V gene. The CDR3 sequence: CASSYRGPGNTIYF. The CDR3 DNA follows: TGTGCCAGCAGTTACAGGGGACCTGGAAACACCATATATTTT.

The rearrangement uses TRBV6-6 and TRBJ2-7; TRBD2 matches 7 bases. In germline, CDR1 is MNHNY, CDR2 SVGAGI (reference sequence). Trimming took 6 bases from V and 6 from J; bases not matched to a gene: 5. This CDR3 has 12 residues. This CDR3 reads CASSPASGEQYF. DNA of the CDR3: TGTGCCAGCAGCCCCGCTAGCGGCGAGCAGTACTTC.

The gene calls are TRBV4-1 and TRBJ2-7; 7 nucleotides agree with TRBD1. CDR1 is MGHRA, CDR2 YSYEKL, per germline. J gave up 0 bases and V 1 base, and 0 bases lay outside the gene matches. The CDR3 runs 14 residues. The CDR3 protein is CASSQGDSSYEQYF. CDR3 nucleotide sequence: TGCGCCAGCAGCCAAGGGGACAGCTCCTACGAGCAGTACTTC.

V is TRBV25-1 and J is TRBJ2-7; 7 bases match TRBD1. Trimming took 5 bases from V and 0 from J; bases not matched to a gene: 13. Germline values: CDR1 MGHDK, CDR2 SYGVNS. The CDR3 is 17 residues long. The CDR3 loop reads CASSPRPGTASSYEQYF. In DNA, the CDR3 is TGTGCCAGCAGTCCCCGGCCGGGGACAGCGAGCTCCTACGAGCAGTACTTC.

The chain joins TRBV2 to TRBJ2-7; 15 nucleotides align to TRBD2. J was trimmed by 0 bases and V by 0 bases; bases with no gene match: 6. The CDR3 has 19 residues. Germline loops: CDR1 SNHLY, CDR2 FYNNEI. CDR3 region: CASSEAWTSGRASSYEQYF. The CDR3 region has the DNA TGTGCCAGCAGTGAAGCCTGGACTAGCGGGAGGGCGAGCTCCTACGAGCAGTACTTC.

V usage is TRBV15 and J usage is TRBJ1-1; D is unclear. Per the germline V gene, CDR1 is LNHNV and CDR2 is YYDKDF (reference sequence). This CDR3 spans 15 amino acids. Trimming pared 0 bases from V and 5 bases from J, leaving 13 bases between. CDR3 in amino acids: CATSRDRTSGTEAFF. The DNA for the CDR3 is TGTGCCACCAGCAGAGATAGGACCTCTGGGACTGAAGCTTTCTTT. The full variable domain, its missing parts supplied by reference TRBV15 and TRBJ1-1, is DAMVIQNPRYQVTQFGKPVTLSCSQTLNHNVMYWYQQKSSQAPKLLFHYYDKDFNNEADTPDNFQSRRPNTSFCFLDIRSPGLGDTAMYLCATSRDRTSGTEAFFGQGTRLTVV.

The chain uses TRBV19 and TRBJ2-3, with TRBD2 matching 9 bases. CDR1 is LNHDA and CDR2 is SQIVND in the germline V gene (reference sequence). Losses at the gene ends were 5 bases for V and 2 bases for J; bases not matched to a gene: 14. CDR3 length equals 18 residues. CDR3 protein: CASSPRLAENLPTDTQYF. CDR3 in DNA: TGTGCCAGTAGTCCCCGACTAGCGGAGAACCTCCCCACAGATACGCAGTATTTT.

CDR3 region: CASTARSGELFF. In DNA form, the CDR3 reads TGTGCCAGCACGGCCCGAAGCGGGGAGCTGTTTTTT. This chain connects TRBV18 to TRBJ2-2; D unresolved. Germline CDR1 and CDR2: KGHSH and LQKENI. With 8 bases removed from V and 7 bases from J, the gap between germline ends came to 11 bases. The CDR3 length is 12 residues.

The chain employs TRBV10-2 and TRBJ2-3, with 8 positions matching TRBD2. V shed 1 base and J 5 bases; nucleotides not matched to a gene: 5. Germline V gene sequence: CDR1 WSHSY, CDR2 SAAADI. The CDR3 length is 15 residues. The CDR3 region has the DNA TGCGCCAGCAGTGAGTGGGCGGGAGGTCAAGATACGCAGTATTTT. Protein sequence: CASSEWAGGQDTQYF.

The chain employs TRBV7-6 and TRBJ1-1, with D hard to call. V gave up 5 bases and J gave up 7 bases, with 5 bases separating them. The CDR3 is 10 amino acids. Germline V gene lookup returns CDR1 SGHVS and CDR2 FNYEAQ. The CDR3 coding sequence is TGTGCCAGCAGCCCCTTTGAAGCTTTCTTT. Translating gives CASSPFEAFF.

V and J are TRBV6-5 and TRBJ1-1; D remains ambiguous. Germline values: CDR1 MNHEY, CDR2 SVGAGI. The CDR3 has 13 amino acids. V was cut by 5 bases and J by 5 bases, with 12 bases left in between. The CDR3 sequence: CASSPSLQTEAFF. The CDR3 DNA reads TGTGCCAGCAGTCCGAGCCTTCAGACTGAAGCTTTCTTT.

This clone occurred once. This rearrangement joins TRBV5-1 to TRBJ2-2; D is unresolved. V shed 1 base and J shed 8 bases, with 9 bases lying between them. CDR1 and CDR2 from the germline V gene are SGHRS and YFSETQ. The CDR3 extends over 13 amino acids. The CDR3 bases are TGCGCCAGCAGCTTGACAGTGTCAGGGGAGCTGTTTTTT. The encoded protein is CASSLTVSGELFF.

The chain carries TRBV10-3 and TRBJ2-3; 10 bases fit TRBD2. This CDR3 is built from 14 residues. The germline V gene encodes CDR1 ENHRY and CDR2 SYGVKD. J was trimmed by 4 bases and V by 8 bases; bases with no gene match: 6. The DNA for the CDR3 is TGTGCCATCCAGAGCGGGAGGGGGGCAGATACGCAGTATTTT. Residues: CAIQSGRGADTQYF.

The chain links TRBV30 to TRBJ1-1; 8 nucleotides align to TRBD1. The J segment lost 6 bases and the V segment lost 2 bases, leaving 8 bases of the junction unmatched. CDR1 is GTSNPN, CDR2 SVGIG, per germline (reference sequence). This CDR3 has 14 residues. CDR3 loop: CAWSSRGPTPEAFF. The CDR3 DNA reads TGTGCCTGGAGTTCCAGGGGGCCCACCCCTGAAGCTTTCTTT.

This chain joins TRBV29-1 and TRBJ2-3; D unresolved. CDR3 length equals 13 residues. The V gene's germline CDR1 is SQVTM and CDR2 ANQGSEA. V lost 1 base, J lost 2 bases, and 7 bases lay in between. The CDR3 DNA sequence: TGCAGCGTTGAAGGAATGGTCACAGATACGCAGTATTTT. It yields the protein CSVEGMVTDTQYF.

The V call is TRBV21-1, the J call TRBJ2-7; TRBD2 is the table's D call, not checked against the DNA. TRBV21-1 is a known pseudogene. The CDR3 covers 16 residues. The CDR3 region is CAIHYPLAGSSYEQYF. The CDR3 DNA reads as TGTGCCATCCACTACCCCCTAGCGGGGAGCTCCTACGAGCAGTACTTC.

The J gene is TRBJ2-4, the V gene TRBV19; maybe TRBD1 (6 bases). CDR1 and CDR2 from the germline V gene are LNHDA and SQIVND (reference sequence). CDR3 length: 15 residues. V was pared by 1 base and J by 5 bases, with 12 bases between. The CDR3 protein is CASSIVRGRENIQYF. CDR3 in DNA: TGTGCCAGTAGTATAGTCAGGGGAAGGGAAAACATTCAGTACTTC.

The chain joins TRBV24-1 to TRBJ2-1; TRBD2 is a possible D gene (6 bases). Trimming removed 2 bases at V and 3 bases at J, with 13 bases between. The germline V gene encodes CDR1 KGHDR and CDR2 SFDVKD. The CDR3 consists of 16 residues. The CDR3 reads CATSDSGAGLYNEQFF. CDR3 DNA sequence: TGTGCCACCAGTGATTCTGGAGCGGGCCTCTACAATGAGCAGTTCTTC.

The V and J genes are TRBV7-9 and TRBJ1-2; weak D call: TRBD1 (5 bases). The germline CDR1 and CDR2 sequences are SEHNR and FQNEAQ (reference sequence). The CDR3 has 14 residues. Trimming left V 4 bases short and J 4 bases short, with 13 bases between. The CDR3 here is CASSSGEGTYGYTF. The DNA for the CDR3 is TGTGCCAGCAGCTCGGGGGAGGGTACCTATGGCTACACCTTC.

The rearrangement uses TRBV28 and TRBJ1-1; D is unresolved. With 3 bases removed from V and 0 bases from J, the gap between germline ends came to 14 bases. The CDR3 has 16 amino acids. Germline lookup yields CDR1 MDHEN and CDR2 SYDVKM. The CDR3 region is CASSFSILDMNTEAFF. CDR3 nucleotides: TGTGCCAGCAGTTTCTCCATATTAGATATGAACACTGAAGCTTTCTTT.

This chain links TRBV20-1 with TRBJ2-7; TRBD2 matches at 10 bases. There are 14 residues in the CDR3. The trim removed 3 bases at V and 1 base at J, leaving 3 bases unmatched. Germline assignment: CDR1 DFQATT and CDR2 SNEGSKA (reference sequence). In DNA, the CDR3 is TGCAGTGCTAGTAGGACTAGCGGTTCCTACGAGCAGTACTTC. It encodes CSASRTSGSYEQYF.

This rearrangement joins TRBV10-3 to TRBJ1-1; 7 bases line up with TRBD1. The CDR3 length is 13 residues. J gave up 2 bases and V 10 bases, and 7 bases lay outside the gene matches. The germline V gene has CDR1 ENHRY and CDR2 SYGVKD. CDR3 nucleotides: TGTGCCACCACAGGGGAGATTAACACTGAAGCTTTCTTT. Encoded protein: CATTGEINTEAFF.

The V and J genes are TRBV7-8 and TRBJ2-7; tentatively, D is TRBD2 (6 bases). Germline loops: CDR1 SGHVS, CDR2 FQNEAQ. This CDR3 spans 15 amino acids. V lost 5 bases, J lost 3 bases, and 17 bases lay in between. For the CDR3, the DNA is TGTGCCAGCAGCCCCCTGGCGGGAAAGGTCTACGAGCAGTACTTC. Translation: CASSPLAGKVYEQYF.